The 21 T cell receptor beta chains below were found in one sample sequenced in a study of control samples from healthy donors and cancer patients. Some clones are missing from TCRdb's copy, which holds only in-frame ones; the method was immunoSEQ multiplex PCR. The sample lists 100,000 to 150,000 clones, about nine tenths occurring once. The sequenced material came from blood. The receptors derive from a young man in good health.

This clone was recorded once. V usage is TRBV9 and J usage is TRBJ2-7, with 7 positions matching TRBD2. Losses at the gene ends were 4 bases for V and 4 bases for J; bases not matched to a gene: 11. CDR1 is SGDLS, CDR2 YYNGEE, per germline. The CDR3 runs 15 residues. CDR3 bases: TGTGCCAGCAGCTCAGAGATAGGACTAGAGTACGAGCAGTACTTC. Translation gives CASSSEIGLEYEQYF. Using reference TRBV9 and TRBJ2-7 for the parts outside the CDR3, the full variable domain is DSGVTQTPKHLITATGQRVTLRCSPRSGDLSVYWYQQSLDQGLQFLIQYYNGEERAKGNILERFSAQQFPDLHSELNLSSLELGDSALYFCASSSEIGLEYEQYFGPGTRLTVT.

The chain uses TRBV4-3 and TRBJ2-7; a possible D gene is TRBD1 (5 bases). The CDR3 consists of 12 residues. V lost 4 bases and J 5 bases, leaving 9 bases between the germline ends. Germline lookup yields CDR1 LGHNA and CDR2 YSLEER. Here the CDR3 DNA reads TGCGCCAGCAGCCCCAGGGTTCACGAGCAGTACGTC. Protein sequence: CASSPRVHEQYV.

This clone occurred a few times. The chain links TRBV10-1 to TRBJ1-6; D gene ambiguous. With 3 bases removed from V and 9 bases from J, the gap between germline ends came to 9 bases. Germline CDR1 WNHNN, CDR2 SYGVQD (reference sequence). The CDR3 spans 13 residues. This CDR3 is CASSEGHGSPLHF. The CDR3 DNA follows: TGCGCCAGCAGTGAAGGGCACGGTTCACCCCTCCACTTT.

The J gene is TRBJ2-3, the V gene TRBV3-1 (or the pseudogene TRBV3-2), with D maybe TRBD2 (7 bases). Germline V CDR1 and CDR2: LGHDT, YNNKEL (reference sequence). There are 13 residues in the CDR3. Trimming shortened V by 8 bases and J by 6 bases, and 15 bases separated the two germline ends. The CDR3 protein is CASRGGGRDTQYF. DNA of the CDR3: TGTGCCAGCCGAGGGGGGGGCCGGGATACGCAGTATTTT.

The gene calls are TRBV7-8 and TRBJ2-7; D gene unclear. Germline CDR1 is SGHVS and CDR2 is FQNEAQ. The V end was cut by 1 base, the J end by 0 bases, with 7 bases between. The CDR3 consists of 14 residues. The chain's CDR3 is CASSLEGSSYEQYF. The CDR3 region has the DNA TGTGCCAGCAGCTTAGAGGGCAGCTCCTACGAGCAGTACTTC.

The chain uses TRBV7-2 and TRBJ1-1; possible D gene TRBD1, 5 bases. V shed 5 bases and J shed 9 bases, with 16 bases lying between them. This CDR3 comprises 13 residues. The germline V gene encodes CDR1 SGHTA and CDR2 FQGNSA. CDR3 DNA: TGTGCCAGCAGCCTAGGGGTACAGAGGAAAGCTTTCTTT. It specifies CASSLGVQRKAFF.

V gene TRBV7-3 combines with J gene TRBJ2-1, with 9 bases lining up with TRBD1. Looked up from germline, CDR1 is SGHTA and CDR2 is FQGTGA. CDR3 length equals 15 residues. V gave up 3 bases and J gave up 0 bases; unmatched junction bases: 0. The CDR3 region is CASSLGQGSYNEQFF. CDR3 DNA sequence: TGTGCCAGCAGCTTGGGACAGGGCTCCTACAATGAGCAGTTCTTC.

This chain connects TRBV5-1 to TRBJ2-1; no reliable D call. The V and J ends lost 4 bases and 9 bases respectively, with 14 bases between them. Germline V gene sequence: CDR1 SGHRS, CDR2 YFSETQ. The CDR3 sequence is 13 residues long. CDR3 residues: CASSPDISPEQFF. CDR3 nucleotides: TGCGCCAGCAGCCCCGATATAAGCCCTGAGCAGTTCTTC.

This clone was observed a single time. The CDR3, as DNA: TGTGCCAGCAGCTTAGACAATACCGGGACTAGCGGGAGAGGCGGCTACAATGAGCAGTTCTTC. It specifies CASSLDNTGTSGRGGYNEQFF. This chain joins TRBV11-3 and TRBJ2-1; 14 bases are a match to TRBD2. This CDR3 is built from 21 residues. Unmatched junction bases numbered 13, after V lost 0 bases and J lost 3 bases. Germline V gene sequence: CDR1 SGHNT, CDR2 YENEEA.

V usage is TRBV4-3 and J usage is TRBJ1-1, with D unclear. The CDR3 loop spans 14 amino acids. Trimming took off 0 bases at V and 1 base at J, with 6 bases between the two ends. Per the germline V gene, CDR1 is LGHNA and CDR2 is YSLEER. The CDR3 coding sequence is TGCGCCAGCAGCCAAGAGCCGGGGAACACTGAAGCTTTCTTT. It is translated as CASSQEPGNTEAFF.

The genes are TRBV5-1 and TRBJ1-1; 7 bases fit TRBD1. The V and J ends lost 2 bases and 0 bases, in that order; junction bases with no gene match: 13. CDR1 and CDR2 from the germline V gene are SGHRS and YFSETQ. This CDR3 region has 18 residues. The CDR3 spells CASSFNQGGTFVNTEAFF. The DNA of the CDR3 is TGCGCCAGCAGCTTCAACCAGGGGGGGACTTTTGTGAACACTGAAGCTTTCTTT.

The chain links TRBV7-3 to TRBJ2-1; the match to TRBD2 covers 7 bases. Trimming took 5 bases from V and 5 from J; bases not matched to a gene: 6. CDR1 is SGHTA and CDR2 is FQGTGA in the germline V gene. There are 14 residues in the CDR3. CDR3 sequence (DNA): TGTGCCAGCAGCATCGGGACTATTAACAATGAGCAGTTCTTC. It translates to CASSIGTINNEQFF. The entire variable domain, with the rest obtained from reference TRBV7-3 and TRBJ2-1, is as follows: GAGVSQTPSNKVTEKGKYVELRCDPISGHTALYWYRQSLGQGPEFLIYFQGTGAADDSGLPNDRFFAVRPEGSVSTLKIQRTERGDSAVYLCASSIGTINNEQFFGPGTRLTVL.

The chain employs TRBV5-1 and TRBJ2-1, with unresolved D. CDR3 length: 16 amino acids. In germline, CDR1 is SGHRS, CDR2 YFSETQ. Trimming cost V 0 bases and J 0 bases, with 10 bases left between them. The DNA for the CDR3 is TGCGCCAGCAGCTTGGCCATAAGAGGCTCCTACAATGAGCAGTTCTTC. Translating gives CASSLAIRGSYNEQFF.

The CDR3 here is CASSLGVMNTEAFF. The CDR3 nucleotides are TGTGCCAGCAGCTTGGGGGTCATGAACACTGAAGCTTTCTTT. V usage is TRBV5-6 and J usage is TRBJ1-1; D is unclear. CDR3 length equals 14 residues. The germline V gene encodes CDR1 SGHDT and CDR2 YYEEEE. V lost 0 bases, J lost 0 bases, and 6 bases lay in between.

DNA of the CDR3: TGTGCCAGTAGTATATCCCCTGGCAAAGAGCAGTACGTC. It is translated as CASSISPGKEQYV. The chain combines TRBV19 with TRBJ2-7; no firm D call. The V gene lost 2 bases and the J gene lost 7 bases, with 12 bases spanning the gap. Germline loops: CDR1 LNHDA, CDR2 SQIVND (reference sequence). CDR3 length: 13 amino acids.

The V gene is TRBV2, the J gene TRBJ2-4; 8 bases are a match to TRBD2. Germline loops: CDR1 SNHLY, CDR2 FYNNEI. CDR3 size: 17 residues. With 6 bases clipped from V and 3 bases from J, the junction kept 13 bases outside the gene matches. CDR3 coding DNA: TGTGCCAGCAGCGGGGGGGGCCTTCTGATATACAAAAACATTCAGTACTTC. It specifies CASSGGGLLIYKNIQYF.

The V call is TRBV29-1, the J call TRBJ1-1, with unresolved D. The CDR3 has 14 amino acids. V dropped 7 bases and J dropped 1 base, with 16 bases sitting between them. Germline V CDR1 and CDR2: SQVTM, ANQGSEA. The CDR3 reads CSASSLGRNTEAFF. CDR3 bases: TGCAGCGCCTCCTCCCTGGGCAGGAACACTGAAGCTTTCTTT.

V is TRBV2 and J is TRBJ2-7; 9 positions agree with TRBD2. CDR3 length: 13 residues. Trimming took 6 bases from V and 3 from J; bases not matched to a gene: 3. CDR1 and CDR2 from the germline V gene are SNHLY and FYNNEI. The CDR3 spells CASRRGGLYEQYF. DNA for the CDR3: TGTGCCAGCAGGCGGGGGGGACTCTACGAGCAGTACTTC. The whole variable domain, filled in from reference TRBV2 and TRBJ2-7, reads EPEVTQTPSHQVTQMGQEVILRCVPISNHLYFYWYRQILGQKVEFLVSFYNNEISEKSEIFDDQFSVERPDGSNFTLKIRSTKLEDSAMYFCASRRGGLYEQYFGPGTRLTVT.

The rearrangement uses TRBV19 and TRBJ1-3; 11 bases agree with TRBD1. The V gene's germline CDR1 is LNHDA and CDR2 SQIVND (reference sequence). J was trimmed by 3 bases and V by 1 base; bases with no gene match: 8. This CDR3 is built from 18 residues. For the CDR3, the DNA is TGTGCCAGTAGTATAGCGGCATTCGGGACAGGGGGTGGAAACACCATATATTTT. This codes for CASSIAAFGTGGGNTIYF.

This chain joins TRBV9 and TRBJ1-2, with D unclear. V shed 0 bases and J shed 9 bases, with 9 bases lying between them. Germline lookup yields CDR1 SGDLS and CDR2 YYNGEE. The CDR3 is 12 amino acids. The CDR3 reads CASSVGEGSYTF. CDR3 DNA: TGTGCCAGCAGCGTAGGAGAGGGAAGCTACACCTTC.

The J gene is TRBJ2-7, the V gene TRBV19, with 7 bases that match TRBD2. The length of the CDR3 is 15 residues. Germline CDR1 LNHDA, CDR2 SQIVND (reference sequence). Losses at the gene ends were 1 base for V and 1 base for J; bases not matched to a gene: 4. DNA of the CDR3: TGTGCCAGTAGTATAGCGGGAGGTGGGTCCTACGAGCAGTACGTC. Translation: CASSIAGGGSYEQYV.